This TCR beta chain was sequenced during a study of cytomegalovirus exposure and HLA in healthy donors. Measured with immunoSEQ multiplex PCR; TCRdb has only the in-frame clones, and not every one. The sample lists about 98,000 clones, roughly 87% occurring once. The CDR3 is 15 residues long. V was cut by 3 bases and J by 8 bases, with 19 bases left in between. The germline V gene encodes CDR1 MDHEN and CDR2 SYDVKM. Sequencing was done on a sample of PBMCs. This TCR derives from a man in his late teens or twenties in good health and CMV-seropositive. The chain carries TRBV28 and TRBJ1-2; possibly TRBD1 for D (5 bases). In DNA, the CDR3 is TGTGCCAGCAGTTTCACCAAGGGGCGTATAGGAGGCTACACCTTC. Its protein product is CASSFTKGRIGGYTF.